Listed below are T cell receptor beta chains from one sample, sequenced in a study of blood T cell repertoires in COVID-19. Libraries were prepared by immunoSEQ multiplex PCR; TCRdb keeps only in-frame clonotypes and omits some of them. This sample yields fewer than 200,000 clones, of which approximately 80% are seen a single time; roughly 8.8% belongs to the top ten. Sequencing was performed on peripheral blood. The receptors come from a woman between 50 and 59 years old with active or convalescent COVID-19. CDR3s include the opening cysteine and the closing phenylalanine or tryptophan. The D gene is left open where the match is weak. Clone size, where shown, is once, few, many, or a class for clones that have expanded.

NA,NA,TRBJ1-6,TRBV7-2,TGTGCCAGCAGCCTCCGACAGGCCGGCTATAATTCACCCCTCCACTTT,CASSLRQAGYNSPLHF
TRBD1,few,TRBJ2-7,TRBV7-9,TGTGCCAGCAGCCCCCGGGACAGGGCCTACGAGCAGTACTTC,CASSPRDRAYEQYF
NA,NA,TRBJ2-3,TRBV5-1,TGCGCCAGCAGCTTGGGGTTCGGGATGGGCACAGATACGCAGTATTTT,CASSLGFGMGTDTQYF
NA,few,TRBJ1-1,TRBV6-5,TGTGCCAGCATCGGGGGTCTAAACACTGAAGCTTTCTTT,CASIGGLNTEAFF
NA,NA,TRBJ1-2,TRBV10-2,TGCGCCAGCAGTGAGGGGGCGTATGGCTACACCTTC,CASSEGAYGYTF
NA,NA,TRBJ1-5,TRBV27,TGTGCCAGCACCCCGACGGGAACGCGGCGCAATCAGCCCCAGCATTTT,CASTPTGTRRNQPQHF
TRBD1,NA,TRBJ2-7,TRBV7-2,TGTGCCAGCAGCTTAAGAGGGACAGGGGGCCCCTACGAGCAGTACTTC,CASSLRGTGGPYEQYF
TRBD1,once,TRBJ1-2,TRBV7-8,TGTGCCAGCAGCTTAGTGGCGGCTGGACCCAGGGGGAACTATGGCTACACCTTC,CASSLVAAGPRGNYGYTF
NA,NA,TRBJ1-6,TRBV3-1/TRBV3-2,TGTGCCAGCAGCCAAGAGTTTAGGGGGAGCTCCTATAATTCACCCCTCCACTTT,CASSQEFRGSSYNSPLHF
TRBD1,NA,TRBJ2-7,TRBV7-2,TGTGCCAGCAGCTTAGGGAGGACAGGGGCCTTAGAGCAGTACTTC,CASSLGRTGALEQYF
TRBD1,NA,TRBJ2-5,TRBV7-9,TGTGCCAGCAGCCATCGACAGGGGGCTGGGGAGACCCAGTACTTC,CASSHRQGAGETQYF
NA,once,TRBJ1-2,TRBV29-1,TGCAGCGTTGAACAACAGGTCTATGGCTACACCTTC,CSVEQQVYGYTF
TRBD1,NA,TRBJ1-6,TRBV14,TGTGCCAGCAGCCTCATCTCGCCCGGGACAGGGGATTCACCCCTCCACTTT,CASSLISPGTGDSPLHF
NA,NA,TRBJ1-1,TRBV19,TGTGCCAGTATTCAGGACGGGATCAACACTGAAGCTTTCTTT,CASIQDGINTEAFF
TRBD1,NA,TRBJ2-7,TRBV6-1,TGTGCCAGCAGTGAATGGGTGGGGGACAGGACCAACGAGCAGTACTTC,CASSEWVGDRTNEQYF
NA,few,TRBJ1-3,TRBV4-3,TGCGCCAGCAGCCGGGTGACAGCAGGTGGAAACACCATATATTTT,CASSRVTAGGNTIYF
NA,NA,TRBJ2-2,TRBV7-2,TGTGCCAGCAGCTTAGGGAGGAGCACCGGGGAGCTGTTTTTT,CASSLGRSTGELFF
NA,NA,TRBJ2-3,TRBV29-1,TGCAGCGTTGGGCTAGCGTTAGGCACAGATACGCAGTATTTT,CSVGLALGTDTQYF
NA,once,TRBJ2-3,TRBV2,TGTGCCAGCTCCCCGGGACAAACCACAGATACGCAGTATTTT,CASSPGQTTDTQYF
TRBD2,NA,TRBJ2-5,TRBV7-2,TGTGCCAGCAGCTTCTCCGGGACTAGCGGGGGACCCAAGCCGGAGACCCAGTACTTC,CASSFSGTSGGPKPETQYF
TRBD1,NA,TRBJ1-5,TRBV7-2,TGTGCCAGCAGCTTAGGGGGACAGAGATTTGAGCCCCAGCATTTT,CASSLGGQRFEPQHF
TRBD1,NA,TRBJ1-1,TRBV6-6,TGTGCCAGCAGTTACGGGGACAGGGCCACTGAAGCTTTCTTT,CASSYGDRATEAFF
TRBD1,NA,TRBJ1-2,TRBV18,TGTGCCAGCTCCCCCACCGGGACAGGGGTGACTAATGGCTACACCTTC,CASSPTGTGVTNGYTF
TRBD1,few,TRBJ1-1,TRBV14,TGTGCCAGCAGCCCCCGGACAGGGGGGGTGACTGAAGCTTTCTTT,CASSPRTGGVTEAFF
NA,NA,TRBJ1-6,TRBV15,TGTGCCACCAGCAGAGATGGGGGGAATTCACCCCTCCACTTT,CATSRDGGNSPLHF
NA,NA,TRBJ1-4,TRBV19,TGTGCCAGTAGCACGGGACTCATGAATGAAAAACTGTTTTTT,CASSTGLMNEKLFF
NA,many,TRBJ2-2,TRBV5-1,TGCGCCAGCAGCTTGGGAAACAGGGACGCGAACACCGGGGAGCTGTTTTTT,CASSLGNRDANTGELFF
NA,NA,TRBJ2-1,TRBV7-3,TGTGCCAGCAGCCCCACTGGGGGGAGGAATGAGCAGTTCTTC,CASSPTGGRNEQFF
NA,NA,TRBJ2-1,TRBV28,TGTGCCAGCAGTTTCATCACCGGGCGGCGGGCATCCTACAATGAGCAGTTCTTC,CASSFITGRRASYNEQFF
NA,NA,TRBJ1-2,TRBV19,TGTGCCAGTAGCCCCGGGGTTAACCCCTGGGGTGGCTACACCTTC,CASSPGVNPWGGYTF
NA,NA,TRBJ2-7,TRBV19,TGTGCCAGTAGTATAAACCAGGGCATTAAATACGAGCAGTACTTC,CASSINQGIKYEQYF
NA,NA,TRBJ2-7,TRBV11-2,TGTGCCAGCAGCCCCAAATTCGAGCAGTACTTC,CASSPKFEQYF
NA,NA,TRBJ2-5,TRBV28,TGTGCCAGCAGTTCTCCGGCAGGGGTAGAGACCCAGTACTTC,CASSSPAGVETQYF
NA,NA,TRBJ1-5,TRBV10-1,TGCGCCAGCAGTGAGTCCTACCCGGAATCTATGGGGGGGAGCAATCAGCCCCAGCATTTT,CASSESYPESMGGSNQPQHF
NA,NA,TRBJ2-3,TRBV6-2/TRBV6-3,TGTGCCAGCAGCCGCGGACTTACCGTCGCAGATACGCAGTATTTT,CASSRGLTVADTQYF
NA,NA,TRBJ1-1,TRBV3-1/TRBV3-2,TGTGCCAGCAGCCGCGGGTCTACCACTGAAGCTTTCTTT,CASSRGSTTEAFF
TRBD2,NA,TRBJ2-5,TRBV7-2,TGTGCCAGCAGCCCGTCCGGTAGCGGGATAAAAGAGACCCAGTACTTC,CASSPSGSGIKETQYF
NA,few,TRBJ1-3,TRBV27,TGTGCCAGCAGAGGGGCCAACTCTGGAAACACCATATATTTT,CASRGANSGNTIYF
NA,NA,TRBJ1-1,TRBV3-1/TRBV3-2,TGTGCCAGCAGCCGCAACAGGGTACGAACTGAAGCTTTCTTT,CASSRNRVRTEAFF